The text below deals with one T cell receptor (beta chain). What it binds is unknown. The time point: week 11, during vaccination. Each vaccine dose was 300 ug of mutant IDH1 20-mer peptide, with topical imiquimod. The data are from a study of a mutant IDH1 vaccine in newly diagnosed glioma. Whole-study context: Vaccination was launched 4-6 weeks after radiotherapy alone, or with temozolomide cycles. Most patients had radiochemotherapy with temozolomide before enrollment; others had one alone.

Sequencing was performed with immunoSEQ multiplex PCR; in TCRdb, only in-frame clones are kept and a portion is missing. Of roughly 120,000 clones listed, 80% were seen once; the top ten hold approximately 5%. Source: PBMCs, taken from a glioma patient whose treatment included an IDH1 peptide vaccine. This TCR was sampled from a man aged 35-49 years with glioma.

CDR3 nucleotide sequence: TGTGCCAGCAGCCGAGGTAGTGGCGAGCAGTACTTC. Encoded protein: CASSRGSGEQYF. This chain links TRBV7-6 with TRBJ2-7; D not resolved. V was pared by 5 bases and J by 6 bases, with 11 bases between. The CDR3 is 12 residues long. The germline V gene has CDR1 SGHVS and CDR2 FNYEAQ.